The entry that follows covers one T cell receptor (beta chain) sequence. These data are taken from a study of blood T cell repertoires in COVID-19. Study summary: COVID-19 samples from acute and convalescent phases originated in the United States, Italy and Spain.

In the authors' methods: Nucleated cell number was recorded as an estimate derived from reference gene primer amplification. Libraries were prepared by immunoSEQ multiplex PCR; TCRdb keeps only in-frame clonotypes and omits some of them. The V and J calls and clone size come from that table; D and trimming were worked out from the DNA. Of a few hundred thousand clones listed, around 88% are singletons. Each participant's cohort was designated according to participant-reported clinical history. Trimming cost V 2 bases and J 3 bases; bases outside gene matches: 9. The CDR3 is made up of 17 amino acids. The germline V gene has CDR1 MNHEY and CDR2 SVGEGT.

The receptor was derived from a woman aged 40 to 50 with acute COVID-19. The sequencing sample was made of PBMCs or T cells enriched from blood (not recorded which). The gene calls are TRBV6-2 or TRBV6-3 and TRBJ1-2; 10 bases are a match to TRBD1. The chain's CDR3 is CASSYDGTGVPYYGYTF. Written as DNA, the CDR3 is TGTGCCAGCAGTTACGACGGGACAGGGGTCCCCTACTATGGCTACACCTTC.